The clone carrying this TCR beta chain has only a few counts. No antigen is known for it. Trimming shortened V by 6 bases and J by 9 bases, and 17 bases separated the two germline ends. The CDR3 is 13 amino acids. The record originates from a study of metastatic and nonmetastatic thyroid tumors. Study details: Repertoires from blood and tumor or nodule tissue of malignant and benign thyroid patients were compared.

Until they underwent thyroid surgery, no patient had received any treatment. Original methodology: CDR3 differences across clinicopathological groups were used to build a distant-metastasis classifier for papillary thyroid cancer. TCRdb called clones again from the PCR reads with MiXCR. These V and J calls originate from TCRdb's pipeline instead of the authors' own analysis. The sample gives more than 15,000 clones, around a quarter of which show up once; around 5.6% is in the top ten. Study-wide points: Benign nodules reportedly had significantly lower TCR beta diversity than malignant thyroid tumors in blood and tumor.

V is TRBV12-3 or TRBV12-4 and J is TRBJ1-2; D uncertain. The sequencing sample was made of blood. The receptor's source is a female donor with papillary thyroid cancer or a benign thyroid nodule (not recorded which). Some clones in this sample may be carry-over from other donors' samples. The CDR3 region has the DNA TGTGCCAGCAGGCCTTGGACGGGCCCCTGCTACACCTTC. Its translation is CASRPWTGPCYTF.